This is a list of T cell receptor beta chains from one sample in a study of cytomegalovirus exposure and HLA in healthy donors. Sequenced by immunoSEQ multiplex PCR; TCRdb stores in-frame clones only, minus some. In the table there are roughly 120,000 clones, about 80% of which are singletons. Source material: PBMCs. These receptors were taken from a man aged 18 to 35 in good health and CMV-seronegative. Each CDR3 is given with its conserved first and last residue. Each record gives: V gene, J gene, clone size, D gene, CDR3 length, CDR3 DNA, CDR3 protein. D genes are given only for firm matches. Only some rows state a clone size, as once, few, many or a class for expanded clones.

>TRBV6-5|TRBJ2-7|-|TRBD2|15
TGTGCCAGCTCCACCCTAGCGGGCAATTCCTACGAGCAGTACTTC
CASSTLAGNSYEQYF
>TRBV7-3|TRBJ2-3|-|TRBD2|16
TGTGCCAGCAGCTTAAGAGACCGGGAGGGGACAGATACGCAGTATTTT
CASSLRDREGTDTQYF
>TRBV28|TRBJ1-2|-|-|12
TGTGCCAGCAGTTTATGGTCCAGGTTCTACACCTTC
CASSLWSRFYTF
>TRBV7-3|TRBJ2-6|-|TRBD1|18
TGTGCCAGCAGCTCGACAGGGGGACCCTCCTCTGGGGCCAACGTCCTGACTTTC
CASSSTGGPSSGANVLTF
>TRBV5-1|TRBJ2-3|few|-|14
TGCGCCAGCAGTCGGACAGATAGCACAGATACGCAGTATTTT
CASSRTDSTDTQYF
>TRBV29-1|TRBJ2-2|once|-|13
TGCAGCGTTAGGGGACAGAACACCGGGGAGCTGTTTTTT
CSVRGQNTGELFF
>TRBV4-1|TRBJ1-2|few|-|13
TGCGCCAGCAGCCAAGCAGGGGACTATGGCTACACCTTC
CASSQAGDYGYTF
>TRBV25-1|TRBJ2-7|-|-|13
TGTGCCAGCAGTGAACCCTCACGCGTCGAGCAGTACTTC
CASSEPSRVEQYF
>TRBV30|TRBJ1-1|-|-|15
TGTGCCTGGAGGGAAAGGACAGCCTTGAACACTGAAGCTTTCTTT
CAWRERTALNTEAFF
>TRBV11-3|TRBJ2-1|-|TRBD2|15
TGTGCCAGCAGCTCCCGGACTAGCTACCACAATGAGCAGTTCTTC
CASSSRTSYHNEQFF
>TRBV27|TRBJ2-1|-|-|11
TGTGCCAGCCGCAGGGACAATGAGCAGTTCTTC
CASRRDNEQFF
>TRBV18|TRBJ2-1|-|TRBD2|16
TGTGCCAGCTCACCAGTTGGGCGGGAGGGGTTCAATGAGCAGTTCTTC
CASSPVGREGFNEQFF
>TRBV7-2|TRBJ1-2|-|-|14
TGTGCCAGCAGCTTAGGGGAGTATTACTATGGCTACACCTTC
CASSLGEYYYGYTF
>TRBV6-5|TRBJ2-7|-|-|15
TGTGCCAGCAGTTACTCGACTAACGGTATCTACGAGCAGTACTTC
CASSYSTNGIYEQYF
>TRBV6-6|TRBJ2-7|-|-|14
TGTGCCAGCAGTTTCAGGGTTCAGTCCTACGAGCAGTACTTC
CASSFRVQSYEQYF
>TRBV5-8|TRBJ1-2|-|-|12
TGTGCCAGCAATTATCCGGGGGTAGGCTACACCTTC
CASNYPGVGYTF
>TRBV19|TRBJ2-2|once|-|13
TGTGCCAGTAGCAGAGGGAGTAACGGGGAGCTGTTTTTT
CASSRGSNGELFF
>TRBV15|TRBJ1-2|-|-|14
TGTGCCACCAGCAGAGAGTCAGGAAACTATGGCTACACCTTC
CATSRESGNYGYTF
>TRBV28|TRBJ2-4|once|-|15
TGTGCCAGCAGTTCCCCTGGTGGGGCTGGGGACATTCAGTACTTC
CASSSPGGAGDIQYF
>TRBV27|TRBJ1-1|once|-|15
TGTGCCAGCAGTTTACGAGTCCAGGGAGGAACTGAAGCTTTCTTT
CASSLRVQGGTEAFF
>TRBV18|TRBJ1-2|-|TRBD1|13
TGTGCCAGCTCACAGGGACAGAACTATGGCTACACCTTC
CASSQGQNYGYTF
>TRBV5-4|TRBJ2-2|-|-|12
TGTGCCAGCAGCTTTAGTACCGGGGAGCTGTTTTTT
CASSFSTGELFF
>TRBV4-1|TRBJ2-6|-|-|19
TGCGCCAGCAGCCAAGATCTGGAAGGTAGACTCTCTGGGGCCAACGTCCTGACTTTC
CASSQDLEGRLSGANVLTF
>TRBV7-3|TRBJ2-2|-|TRBD2|13
TGTGCCTCGGGGGGACCGAACACCGGGGAGCTGTTTTTT
CASGGPNTGELFF
>TRBV2|TRBJ2-1|few|-|13
TGTGCCAGTCGATCAGAGGCCTACAATGAGCAGTTCTTC
CASRSEAYNEQFF
>TRBV18|TRBJ2-5|-|TRBD2|14
TGTGCCAGCTCACCCAGCGGGGGGCAAGAGACCCAGTACTTC
CASSPSGGQETQYF
>TRBV6-5|TRBJ2-7|few|-|14
TGTGCCAGCAGTTCAGGGTACTCCTCCTACGAGCAGTACTTC
CASSSGYSSYEQYF
>TRBV27|TRBJ1-2|-|TRBD1|15
TGTGCCAGCAGTTCACCAGGGGGAGCTAACTATGGCTACACCTTC
CASSSPGGANYGYTF
>TRBV5-1|TRBJ2-6|once|-|14
TGCGCCAGCATCCCCTACTCTGGGGCCAACGTCCTGACTTTC
CASIPYSGANVLTF
>TRBV7-9|TRBJ1-3|-|TRBD1|16
TGTGCCAGCAGCCCACCGGGACAGGGGATGGGAAACACCATATATTTT
CASSPPGQGMGNTIYF
>TRBV11-3|TRBJ2-1|-|-|14
TGTGCCAGCAGCTTCAGGGGGGAAGACAATGAGCAGTTCTTC
CASSFRGEDNEQFF
>TRBV10-3|TRBJ2-6|-|TRBD1|17
TGTGCCATCAGTGAGCGGGGACAGTATGCTGGAGCCAACGTCCTGACTTTC
CAISERGQYAGANVLTF
>TRBV18|TRBJ2-5|-|-|14
TGTGCCAGCTCACCACAGATGGGAGCGGAGACCCAGTACTTC
CASSPQMGAETQYF
>TRBV7-9|TRBJ2-7|-|TRBD1|15
TGTGCCAGCAGCTCGTTGACAGGGGGATCCTACGAGCAGTACTTC
CASSSLTGGSYEQYF
>TRBV9|TRBJ2-3|few|-|15
TGTGCCAGCAGCGTAGCCCCCAGCGGCACAGATACGCAGTATTTT
CASSVAPSGTDTQYF
>TRBV18|TRBJ2-1|-|TRBD2|15
TGTGCCAGCTCACCGGGACTAGCGGATACCAATGAGCAGTTCTTC
CASSPGLADTNEQFF
>TRBV28|TRBJ2-5|-|-|13
TGTGCCAGCAGTTTGCCAGGGCAACAGACCCAGTACTTC
CASSLPGQQTQYF
>TRBV27|TRBJ1-6|few|TRBD1|14
TGTGCCAGCAGTCGACAGGGCGGAGATTCACCCCTCCACTTT
CASSRQGGDSPLHF
>TRBV7-6|TRBJ2-3|-|TRBD2|16
TGTGCCAGCAGCGTACTAGCGGGAGGACGCACAGATACGCAGTATTTT
CASSVLAGGRTDTQYF
>TRBV7-3|TRBJ2-1|-|-|13
TGTGCCAGCAGCCCCTCAAGTCAAGCTGAGCAGTTCTTC
CASSPSSQAEQFF
>TRBV28|TRBJ1-5|-|-|15
TGTGCCAGCAATGGGGGGGGATCGAGCAATCAGCCCCAGCATTTT
CASNGGGSSNQPQHF
>TRBV18|TRBJ2-7|-|TRBD1|17
TGTGCCAGCTCACCAGCAACCGGGACAGGGGGATCCTACGAGCAGTACTTC
CASSPATGTGGSYEQYF
>TRBV2|TRBJ2-3|once|-|14
TGTGCCAGCAGCACAGGGCATCGCACAGATACGCAGTATTTT
CASSTGHRTDTQYF